The clone carrying this T cell receptor (beta chain) was observed a few times. The sample originates from a study of sequential checkpoint blockade in melanoma. Treatment meaning: randomized to nivolumab then ipilimumab (arm A) or the reverse (arm B). This CDR3 has 14 amino acids. V gave up 8 bases and J gave up 4 bases, with 15 bases separating them. Germline V lookup: CDR1 MNHGY, CDR2 SAAAGT. Clones were sequenced by immunoSEQ multiplex PCR, and TCRdb holds only the in-frame ones, with some missing. The sample lists roughly 36,000 clones; 30% to 40% were seen once. This rearrangement joins TRBV6-8 to TRBJ2-1, with a weak D call TRBD1 (6 bases). Material: tumor tissue (inferred from file names), obtained from a patient given nivolumab and ipilimumab in sequence. This TCR came from a human donor with melanoma. The CDR3 nucleotides are TGTGCCAGCGAAGACAGGAAAACTTACAATGAGCAGTTCTTC. Amino acid sequence: CASEDRKTYNEQFF.